The 5 T cell receptor beta chains reported below all come from one sample, sequenced in a study of T cells in Graves' hyperthyroidism and ophthalmopathy. Amplified TCR beta CDR3 regions came from RNA transcripts. Using the HTBI primer set, a first-round RT-PCR was run on the TCR CDR3. TCRdb itself ran the multiplex PCR reads through MiXCR, one entry per CDR3 protein. The top ten hold 8% to 8.5% of the sample, which has approximately 590,000 distinct CDR3 sequences, roughly 50% seen once. Material for sequencing was peripheral blood or thyroid tissue (not recorded which). The receptors come from a woman aged 18-29 years with Graves' hyperthyroidism.

The chain couples TRBV7-9 to TRBJ2-7; 11 nucleotides align to TRBD2. CDR1 SEHNR and CDR2 FQNEAQ come from the germline V gene (reference sequence). With V trimmed by 4 bases and J by 7 bases, 12 bases remained unmatched. This CDR3 spans 16 amino acids. The CDR3, as DNA: TGTGCCAGCAGCTCCTCCGGGACTAGCGGTGTAACAGAGCAGTACTTC. This codes for CASSSSGTSGVTEQYF.

This clonotype came up a few times. V usage is TRBV5-1 and J usage is TRBJ2-2, with no clear D. The V end was cut by 5 bases, the J end by 4 bases, with 12 bases between. In germline, CDR1 is SGHRS, CDR2 YFSETQ. This CDR3 spans 14 amino acids. CDR3 bases: TGCGCCAGCAGTCCCGTCTCGGGCACCGGGGAGCTGTTTTTT. Amino acids: CASSPVSGTGELFF.

This chain uses TRBV14 with TRBJ1-1; tentative D call: TRBD1 (5 bases). The CDR3 runs 11 residues. V was clipped by 7 bases and J by 11 bases, with 14 bases between them. CDR1 is SGHDN and CDR2 is FVKESK in the germline V gene. Here the CDR3 DNA reads TGTGCCAGCACCGCGGGGGGTTTTGCTTTCTTT. Translating it yields CASTAGGFAFF.

This clonotype has more than one count but fewer than ten. In nucleotides, the CDR3 is TGTGCCAGCAGCTTTTCTCCCAGGGTCTACGAGCAGTACTTC. Its protein is CASSFSPRVYEQYF. The genes are TRBV9 and TRBJ2-7; weak D call: TRBD1 (5 bases). The CDR3 length is 14 residues. CDR1 SGDLS and CDR2 YYNGEE come from the germline V gene. Trimming removed 4 bases from V and 3 bases from J, with 14 bases in between.

Many counts were recorded for this clonotype. V is TRBV2 and J is TRBJ1-2; TRBD1 might be the D (5 bases). Trimming took 3 bases from V and 2 from J, leaving 10 bases between them. Germline CDR1 reads SNHLY; CDR2 reads FYNNEI. The CDR3 sequence is 14 residues long. Written as DNA, the CDR3 is TGTGCCAGCAGTGACCAGGGAGGGAACTATGGCTACACCTTC. It codes for CASSDQGGNYGYTF.